This is a list of T cell receptor beta chains from one sample in a study of cytomegalovirus exposure and HLA in healthy donors. Libraries were prepared by immunoSEQ multiplex PCR; TCRdb keeps only in-frame clonotypes and omits some of them. The sample consists of about 54,000 clones, about four fifths of them appearing once. Material: PBMCs. The origin of the receptors is a woman aged 18-29 years in good health and CMV-seronegative. Each CDR3 is given with its conserved first and last residue. The order of the fields is V gene, D gene, clone size, J gene, CDR3 protein, CDR3 DNA. D genes are given only for firm matches. Some rows mark clone size as missing; the rest say once, few, many or name a class of expanded clone.

V gene: TRBV30
D gene: .
clone size: .
J gene: TRBJ2-7
CDR3 protein: CAWSPGAEQYF
CDR3 DNA: TGTGCCTGGAGTCCAGGGGCCGAGCAGTACTTC

V gene: TRBV5-1
D gene: TRBD1
clone size: .
J gene: TRBJ2-5
CDR3 protein: CASSRTGTDQETQYF
CDR3 DNA: TGCGCCAGCAGTCGAACCGGGACAGACCAAGAGACCCAGTACTTC

V gene: TRBV19
D gene: TRBD1
clone size: .
J gene: TRBJ2-7
CDR3 protein: CASSRETGLYEQYF
CDR3 DNA: TGTGCCAGTAGTAGAGAGACAGGGCTCTACGAGCAGTACTTC

V gene: TRBV18
D gene: .
clone size: .
J gene: TRBJ2-7
CDR3 protein: CASSPEDLRYRSSYEQYF
CDR3 DNA: TGTGCCAGCTCACCAGAAGATTTAAGGTATAGGAGTTCCTACGAGCAGTACTTC

V gene: TRBV10-2
D gene: TRBD2
clone size: .
J gene: TRBJ2-1
CDR3 protein: CAIRLAGAYWQFF
CDR3 DNA: TGCGCCATCAGACTAGCGGGAGCATACTGGCAGTTCTTC

V gene: TRBV7-3
D gene: TRBD1
clone size: .
J gene: TRBJ1-6
CDR3 protein: CASSSSGTGNSPLHF
CDR3 DNA: TGTGCCAGCAGCTCCTCCGGGACAGGGAATTCACCCCTCCACTTT

V gene: TRBV7-3
D gene: TRBD1
clone size: .
J gene: TRBJ2-2
CDR3 protein: CASSSRTGVSTGELFF
CDR3 DNA: TGTGCCAGCAGCTCGAGGACAGGGGTGTCGACCGGGGAGCTGTTTTTT

V gene: TRBV28
D gene: TRBD1
clone size: .
J gene: TRBJ1-2
CDR3 protein: CASSFFDRDRYTF
CDR3 DNA: TGTGCCAGCAGTTTTTTTGACAGGGACCGCTACACCTTC

V gene: TRBV5-1
D gene: .
clone size: .
J gene: TRBJ2-7
CDR3 protein: CASRYGDSYEQYF
CDR3 DNA: TGCGCCAGCAGGTACGGGGACTCCTACGAGCAGTACTTC

V gene: TRBV6-1
D gene: TRBD2
clone size: .
J gene: TRBJ2-5
CDR3 protein: CASTSGSSGRETQYF
CDR3 DNA: TGTGCCAGCACTAGTGGTTCTAGCGGGAGGGAGACCCAGTACTTC

V gene: TRBV11-2
D gene: .
clone size: .
J gene: TRBJ2-5
CDR3 protein: CASSLEARGFPSQETQYF
CDR3 DNA: TGTGCCAGCAGCTTAGAGGCCCGGGGTTTCCCGTCGCAAGAGACCCAGTACTTC

V gene: TRBV9
D gene: .
clone size: .
J gene: TRBJ2-6
CDR3 protein: CASSVPSLSGANGLTF
CDR3 DNA: TGTGCCAGCAGCGTACCAAGTCTCTCTGGGGCCAACGGCCTGACTTTC

V gene: TRBV5-4
D gene: TRBD1
clone size: once
J gene: TRBJ1-1
CDR3 protein: CASSLGGQVNTEAFF
CDR3 DNA: TGTGCCAGCAGCTTGGGGGGACAGGTGAACACTGAAGCTTTCTTT

V gene: TRBV7-2
D gene: .
clone size: .
J gene: TRBJ1-5
CDR3 protein: CASSLARGYRSNQPQHF
CDR3 DNA: TGTGCCAGCAGCTTAGCACGGGGGTATAGGAGCAATCAGCCCCAGCATTTT

V gene: TRBV5-4
D gene: TRBD2
clone size: .
J gene: TRBJ2-2
CDR3 protein: CATGSGSNTGELFF
CDR3 DNA: TGTGCCACGGGTAGCGGGAGCAACACCGGGGAGCTGTTTTTT

V gene: TRBV27
D gene: .
clone size: .
J gene: TRBJ2-1
CDR3 protein: CASSLSRQDNEQFF
CDR3 DNA: TGTGCCAGCAGTTTAAGCAGACAAGACAATGAGCAGTTCTTC

V gene: TRBV29-1
D gene: .
clone size: .
J gene: TRBJ1-1
CDR3 protein: CSVPREGNTEAFF
CDR3 DNA: TGCAGCGTCCCCAGGGAGGGGAACACTGAAGCTTTCTTT

V gene: TRBV7-9
D gene: TRBD1
clone size: once
J gene: TRBJ1-1
CDR3 protein: CASSQQGVATEAFF
CDR3 DNA: TGTGCCAGCAGCCAACAGGGGGTAGCCACTGAAGCTTTCTTT

V gene: TRBV27
D gene: .
clone size: .
J gene: TRBJ1-2
CDR3 protein: CASSSSPGSLLGYTF
CDR3 DNA: TGTGCCAGCAGTTCCTCCCCGGGGTCCCTCCTTGGCTACACCTTC

V gene: TRBV29-1
D gene: TRBD1
clone size: .
J gene: TRBJ1-2
CDR3 protein: CSAGSPPGGGYTF
CDR3 DNA: TGCAGCGCTGGGTCCCCTCCAGGGGGTGGCTACACCTTC

V gene: TRBV11-3
D gene: TRBD2
clone size: .
J gene: TRBJ2-7
CDR3 protein: CASSLDRGGEQYF
CDR3 DNA: TGTGCCAGCAGCTTAGATCGGGGGGGCGAGCAGTACTTC

V gene: TRBV27
D gene: TRBD2
clone size: .
J gene: TRBJ2-1
CDR3 protein: CASSPQLARRANEQFF
CDR3 DNA: TGTGCCAGCAGTCCTCAACTAGCGAGGAGGGCTAATGAGCAGTTCTTC

V gene: TRBV27
D gene: TRBD1
clone size: .
J gene: TRBJ2-7
CDR3 protein: CASSLGTGSYEQYF
CDR3 DNA: TGTGCCAGCAGTTTAGGGACAGGCTCCTACGAGCAGTACTTC

V gene: TRBV29-1
D gene: TRBD2
clone size: .
J gene: TRBJ2-1
CDR3 protein: CSGIAGDFESDEQFF
CDR3 DNA: TGCAGCGGCATAGCGGGAGACTTCGAGTCGGATGAGCAGTTCTTC

V gene: TRBV6-4
D gene: .
clone size: .
J gene: TRBJ2-3
CDR3 protein: CASSDSMGQQYF
CDR3 DNA: TGTGCCAGCAGTGACTCGATGGGACAACAGTATTTT

V gene: TRBV30
D gene: .
clone size: few
J gene: TRBJ1-5
CDR3 protein: CAWKQTAGGQPQHF
CDR3 DNA: TGTGCCTGGAAACAGACAGCCGGGGGTCAGCCCCAGCATTTT

V gene: TRBV7-3
D gene: .
clone size: .
J gene: TRBJ2-6
CDR3 protein: CASSLKLTAGANVLTF
CDR3 DNA: TGTGCCAGCAGCTTAAAATTAACAGCTGGGGCCAACGTCCTGACTTTC

V gene: TRBV18
D gene: TRBD1
clone size: .
J gene: TRBJ1-1
CDR3 protein: CASSPSQGARQTEAFF
CDR3 DNA: TGTGCCAGCTCACCTTCACAGGGGGCGCGTCAAACTGAAGCTTTCTTT

V gene: TRBV28
D gene: .
clone size: .
J gene: TRBJ2-2
CDR3 protein: CASSLVQANTGELFF
CDR3 DNA: TGTGCCAGCAGTTTGGTTCAGGCGAACACCGGGGAGCTGTTTTTT

V gene: TRBV7-9
D gene: .
clone size: .
J gene: TRBJ2-2
CDR3 protein: CASSSSSNTGELFF
CDR3 DNA: TGTGCCAGCAGCTCTAGTTCCAACACCGGGGAGCTGTTTTTT

V gene: TRBV19
D gene: .
clone size: .
J gene: TRBJ1-2
CDR3 protein: CASSTGPQGSYYGYTF
CDR3 DNA: TGTGCCAGTAGTACCGGACCCCAGGGGTCTTACTATGGCTACACCTTC

V gene: TRBV15
D gene: TRBD1
clone size: .
J gene: TRBJ1-5
CDR3 protein: CATNLDRDNQPQHF
CDR3 DNA: TGTGCCACCAACCTGGACAGGGACAATCAGCCCCAGCATTTT

V gene: TRBV7-3
D gene: TRBD1
clone size: .
J gene: TRBJ1-1
CDR3 protein: CASSDRGNTEAFF
CDR3 DNA: TGTGCCAGTTCAGACAGGGGGAACACTGAAGCTTTCTTT

V gene: TRBV6-1
D gene: TRBD1
clone size: .
J gene: TRBJ1-1
CDR3 protein: CASSKQGANTEAFF
CDR3 DNA: TGTGCCAGCAGTAAACAGGGGGCGAACACTGAAGCTTTCTTT

V gene: TRBV10-2
D gene: .
clone size: .
J gene: TRBJ2-7
CDR3 protein: CASSLRESNEQYF
CDR3 DNA: TGCGCCAGCAGTCTCCGGGAAAGCAACGAGCAGTACTTC

V gene: TRBV28
D gene: TRBD1
clone size: few
J gene: TRBJ2-7
CDR3 protein: CASSLGGTGGSYEQYF
CDR3 DNA: TGTGCCAGCAGTTTAGGCGGGACAGGGGGCTCCTACGAGCAGTACTTC

V gene: TRBV18
D gene: .
clone size: .
J gene: TRBJ2-1
CDR3 protein: CASSPNPTAAGQNEQFF
CDR3 DNA: TGTGCCAGCTCACCTAACCCGACTGCAGCGGGTCAGAATGAGCAGTTCTTC

V gene: TRBV10-3
D gene: TRBD1
clone size: .
J gene: TRBJ1-2
CDR3 protein: CAITREGQGAQGYTF
CDR3 DNA: TGTGCCATCACCAGGGAGGGACAGGGGGCGCAAGGCTACACCTTC

V gene: TRBV29-1
D gene: .
clone size: .
J gene: TRBJ1-4
CDR3 protein: CSAEPGIGEKLFF
CDR3 DNA: TGCAGCGCCGAACCAGGGATCGGCGAAAAACTGTTTTTT

V gene: TRBV5-1
D gene: .
clone size: .
J gene: TRBJ1-3
CDR3 protein: CASSLASGGQSGNTIYF
CDR3 DNA: TGCGCCAGCAGCTTGGCCTCTGGGGGACAATCCGGAAACACCATATATTTT

V gene: TRBV28
D gene: .
clone size: .
J gene: TRBJ2-6
CDR3 protein: CASSSGQYSGANGLTF
CDR3 DNA: TGTGCCAGCAGTTCCGGACAGTACTCTGGGGCCAACGGCCTGACTTTC

V gene: TRBV10-3
D gene: TRBD1
clone size: .
J gene: TRBJ1-6
CDR3 protein: CAISEKEGASSPLHF
CDR3 DNA: TGTGCCATCAGTGAAAAAGAGGGGGCAAGTTCACCCCTCCACTTT

V gene: TRBV28
D gene: .
clone size: .
J gene: TRBJ2-3
CDR3 protein: CASSSPWGRDTDTQYF
CDR3 DNA: TGTGCCAGCAGTTCCCCTTGGGGCAGGGACACAGATACGCAGTATTTT

V gene: TRBV28
D gene: .
clone size: .
J gene: TRBJ1-2
CDR3 protein: CASSSGAGTGDGYTF
CDR3 DNA: TGTGCCAGCAGTTCCGGGGCGGGGACCGGAGATGGCTACACCTTC

V gene: TRBV19
D gene: .
clone size: .
J gene: TRBJ2-5
CDR3 protein: CASSNLRDTQETQYF
CDR3 DNA: TGTGCCAGTAGTAACCTTAGGGACACTCAAGAGACCCAGTACTTC

V gene: TRBV6-1
D gene: TRBD1
clone size: few
J gene: TRBJ1-2
CDR3 protein: CASSRTGEYGYTF
CDR3 DNA: TGTGCCAGCAGTAGGACAGGGGAGTATGGCTACACCTTC

V gene: TRBV5-1
D gene: TRBD1
clone size: .
J gene: TRBJ1-6
CDR3 protein: CASSLARTGGFDSPLHF
CDR3 DNA: TGCGCCAGCAGCTTGGCCCGGACAGGGGGCTTCGATTCACCCCTCCACTTT

V gene: TRBV27
D gene: TRBD1
clone size: few
J gene: TRBJ1-1
CDR3 protein: CASKLGQGGYGAFF
CDR3 DNA: TGTGCCAGCAAGCTGGGACAGGGGGGTTATGGAGCTTTCTTT

V gene: TRBV15
D gene: .
clone size: .
J gene: TRBJ1-1
CDR3 protein: CATSRDLLNTEAFF
CDR3 DNA: TGTGCCACCAGCAGAGATCTTCTGAACACTGAAGCTTTCTTT

V gene: TRBV5-4
D gene: TRBD2
clone size: .
J gene: TRBJ2-7
CDR3 protein: CASSVTSGSYEQYF
CDR3 DNA: TGTGCCAGCAGCGTAACTAGCGGGAGTTACGAGCAGTACTTC

V gene: TRBV25-1
D gene: .
clone size: .
J gene: TRBJ2-7
CDR3 protein: CASSEPGVAWEQYF
CDR3 DNA: TGTGCCAGCAGTGAACCGGGAGTGGCGTGGGAGCAGTACTTC

V gene: TRBV10-3
D gene: TRBD2
clone size: .
J gene: TRBJ2-7
CDR3 protein: CAISGGTSGTYEQYF
CDR3 DNA: TGTGCCATCAGTGGGGGGACTAGCGGGACCTACGAGCAGTACTTC

V gene: TRBV4-1
D gene: TRBD1
clone size: .
J gene: TRBJ1-4
CDR3 protein: CASRKPTGGAGEKLFF
CDR3 DNA: TGCGCCAGCAGAAAGCCTACAGGGGGCGCGGGCGAAAAACTGTTTTTT

V gene: TRBV30
D gene: TRBD1
clone size: .
J gene: TRBJ1-2
CDR3 protein: CAWSSGTGVGYTF
CDR3 DNA: TGTGCCTGGAGCTCCGGGACAGGGGTTGGCTACACCTTC

V gene: TRBV7-8
D gene: TRBD1
clone size: .
J gene: TRBJ2-6
CDR3 protein: CASSYRDRGLMAGANGLTF
CDR3 DNA: TGTGCCAGCAGCTACCGGGACAGGGGCTTAATGGCTGGGGCCAACGGCCTGACTTTC

V gene: TRBV19
D gene: TRBD1
clone size: .
J gene: TRBJ1-2
CDR3 protein: CASSTRQGFNYGYTF
CDR3 DNA: TGTGCCAGTAGTACCAGACAGGGATTTAACTATGGCTACACCTTC

V gene: TRBV15
D gene: TRBD1
clone size: .
J gene: TRBJ1-5
CDR3 protein: CATSARGGGPSNQPQHF
CDR3 DNA: TGTGCCACCAGCGCTAGAGGAGGGGGCCCATCCAATCAGCCCCAGCATTTT

V gene: TRBV6-1
D gene: TRBD2
clone size: .
J gene: TRBJ2-2
CDR3 protein: CATVAGGRTGELFF
CDR3 DNA: TGTGCCACAGTAGCGGGAGGGCGCACCGGGGAGCTGTTTTTT

V gene: TRBV9
D gene: .
clone size: .
J gene: TRBJ1-6
CDR3 protein: CASSGGTSSSPLHF
CDR3 DNA: TGTGCCAGCAGCGGCGGGACGTCCTCTTCACCCCTCCACTTT